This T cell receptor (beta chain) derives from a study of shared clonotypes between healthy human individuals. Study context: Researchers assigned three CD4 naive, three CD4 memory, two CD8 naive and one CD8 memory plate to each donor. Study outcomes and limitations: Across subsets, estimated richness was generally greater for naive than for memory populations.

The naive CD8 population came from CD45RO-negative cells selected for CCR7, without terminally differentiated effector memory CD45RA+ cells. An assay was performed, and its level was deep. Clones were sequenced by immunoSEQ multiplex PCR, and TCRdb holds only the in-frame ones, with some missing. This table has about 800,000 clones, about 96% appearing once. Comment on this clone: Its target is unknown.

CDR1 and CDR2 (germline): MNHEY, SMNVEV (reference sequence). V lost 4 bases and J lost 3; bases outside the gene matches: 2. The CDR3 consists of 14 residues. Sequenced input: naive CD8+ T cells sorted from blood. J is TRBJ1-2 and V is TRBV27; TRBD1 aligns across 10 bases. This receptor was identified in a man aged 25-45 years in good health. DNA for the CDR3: TGTGCCAGCAGTTATGGACAGGGGGACTATGGCTACACCTTC. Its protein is CASSYGQGDYGYTF.